This T cell receptor beta chain was observed in a study of blood T cell repertoires in COVID-19. The wider study: Some COVID-19 samples were acute and others convalescent; all came from the United States, Italy and Spain. The cDNA or gDNA used as material had been derived from T cells, B-cell-depleted T cells, or PBMCs.

Per the original data handling: Amplification with reference gene primers provided the estimates of nucleated cell counts. Data came from immunoSEQ multiplex PCR; TCRdb stores just in-frame clones and leaves some out. Clone size and V and J calls were adopted from that table, with D and trimming inferred from the DNA. The table has 200,000 to 250,000 clones, approximately 91% seen once. In germline, CDR1 is SGHKS, CDR2 YYEKEE (reference sequence). V dropped 3 bases and J dropped 7 bases, with 14 bases sitting between them. The CDR3 has 14 residues. Material: peripheral blood. This rearrangement joins TRBV5-5 to TRBJ2-4; D perhaps matches TRBD2 (6 bases). This sequence was found in a woman aged 55-69 years with acute or convalescent COVID-19. The CDR3 DNA sequence: TGTGCCAGCAGCTCGGAGGGAGGTATCAACATTCAGTACTTC. Residues: CASSSEGGINIQYF.